Given below is one T cell receptor beta chain in context. These data originate in a study of blood T cell repertoires in COVID-19. The overall study: From T cells, B-cell-depleted T cells, or PBMCs came the material, which was cDNA or gDNA.

The repertoire was sequenced with immunoSEQ multiplex PCR; TCRdb's copy has only in-frame clones and lacks some. The repertoire has around 270,000 clones, approximately 85% of them found once; the top ten carry about 1%. Germline V gene lookup returns CDR1 GTSNPN and CDR2 SVGIG (reference sequence). The ends were cut back, 0 bases at V and 8 bases at J, with 19 bases in the middle. This CDR3 has 16 residues. This TCR came from a human donor with COVID-19, enrolled during active disease. The donor label of this sample is uncertain. This chain links TRBV30 with TRBJ1-4; D may be TRBD1 (5 bases). Source material: peripheral blood. The CDR3 sequence is CAWSVPVTGRGEKLFF. CDR3 DNA: TGTGCCTGGAGTGTACCGGTAACCGGGAGGGGCGAAAAACTGTTTTTT.